This TCR beta chain was recovered during a study of T cells in Graves' hyperthyroidism and ophthalmopathy. Study-level points and caveats: Ophthalmopathy and stable hyperthyroidism were told apart by a 13 V-J model.

The germline V gene has CDR1 SGHAT and CDR2 FQNNGV. The CDR3 has 14 amino acids. Trimming removed 3 bases from V and 5 bases from J, with 11 bases in between. Every diagnosis used clinical symptoms, serum thyroxine and TRAb, thyroid ultrasound and orbital computed tomography. This clonotype occurred many times. Its target is not known. What was amplified from RNA transcripts were TCR beta CDR3 regions. TCR CDR3 regions were first amplified by RT-PCR with HTBI primers. One entry per CDR3 protein, called by TCRdb with MiXCR from the multiplex PCR reads. The sample holds hundreds of thousands of distinct CDR3 sequences, about 15% seen once.

Sequencing was performed on blood. This rearrangement joins TRBV11-2 to TRBJ2-1, with D uncertain. The origin of this receptor is a woman younger than 30 with Graves' hyperthyroidism. The CDR3 DNA is TGTGCCAGCAGCTTGGCCTTCCGTGACAATGAGCAGTTCTTC. Residues: CASSLAFRDNEQFF.